This TCR beta chain was identified during a study of PD-L1 blockade in urothelial cancer. Study in general: Men with urothelial cancer arising in the bladder made up about 90% of the roughly 30 patients. Prior chemotherapy regimens per patient numbered 0 to 3.

With regard to this clone: Its antigen is not identified.

Study-level findings and limits: Tumor-associated blood clones were expanded more by durable-benefit patients at 3 weeks.

Described time point: pretreatment peripheral blood. Trimming cost V 1 base and J 5 bases, with 15 bases left between them. CDR1 SGHNT and CDR2 YYREEE come from the germline V gene (reference sequence). The CDR3 covers 16 residues. Synthetic TCR analog templates were added to each PCR reaction. The repertoire was sequenced with immunoSEQ multiplex PCR; TCRdb's copy has only in-frame clones and lacks some. The sample contains roughly 30,000 clones, approximately 87% of which appear only once. This TCR came from a man in his sixties with urothelial cancer. This chain links TRBV5-4 with TRBJ1-4, with D perhaps matching TRBD1 (6 bases). Sequencing was performed on PBMCs, taken around atezolizumab (anti-PD-L1) treatment. This CDR3 is CASSLSASGTNEKLFF. The CDR3 bases are TGTGCCAGCAGCTTGAGCGCCTCAGGGACAAATGAAAAACTGTTTTTT.